The present entry profiles one T cell receptor beta chain with its context. Its target is unknown. With V trimmed by 4 bases and J by 3 bases, 6 bases remained unmatched. The germline V gene encodes CDR1 SGHTA and CDR2 FQGNSA. This CDR3 comprises 15 residues. This sample is part of a study of cytomegalovirus exposure and HLA in healthy donors. The study ran its PCR with 60 Vbeta and 13 Jbeta primers. Assay: immunoSEQ multiplex PCR; the TCRdb copy retains only in-frame clones and omits some. The table lists 140,000 to 150,000 clones, approximately 68% of them singletons, with 2.1% in the top ten. The study, taken as a whole, reports: The authors later found TCR association rates varying by HLA locus, with DRB1 most and HLA-C fewest. A later analysis linked a missense variant in DCLRE1C to the trimming of TCR beta V and J genes.

Source material: PBMCs. The chain employs TRBV7-2 and TRBJ1-2; TRBD1 matches 9 bases. The receptor was derived from a man in his forties in good health and CMV-seronegative. The CDR3 sequence: CASSSPGQGHYGYTF. CDR3 sequence (DNA): TGTGCCAGCAGCTCGCCGGGACAGGGACACTATGGCTACACCTTC.